This T cell receptor (beta chain) was identified in a study of T cells after yellow fever vaccination. Study findings and constraints: Sorted repertoires could include abundant contaminating clonotypes from bulk cells.

This clonotype was recorded at least ten times. The antigen remains unidentified. V was shortened by 3 bases and J by 5 bases, with 5 bases between the two germline ends. CDR3 length: 12 amino acids. In TCRdb, the 5' RACE reads were re-called with MiXCR into one record per CDR3 protein. Here the sample spans some 350,000 distinct CDR3 sequences, approximately 3.9% being singletons. Material: PBMCs, obtained 5 days after the yellow fever booster vaccination. The genes are TRBV12-3 or TRBV12-4 and TRBJ2-1, with unresolved D. This TCR derives from a man between 18 and 29 years old who received the YFV17D yellow fever vaccine. The CDR3 spells CASSFEDNEQFF. DNA of the CDR3: TGTGCCAGCAGTTTTGAGGACAATGAGCAGTTCTTC.